Shown below are 11 T cell receptor beta chains from a single sample sequenced in a study of cytomegalovirus exposure and HLA in healthy donors. The PCR ran on 60 Vbeta and 13 Jbeta primers. Only in-frame clones appear in the TCRdb table, and some are missing; sequencing was by immunoSEQ multiplex PCR. This sample has 200,000 to 300,000 clones, with around 81% found just once. Sequences were obtained from PBMCs. Source of these receptors: an older woman in good health and CMV-seropositive.

The chain couples TRBV11-3 to TRBJ2-5; TRBD2 is a possible D gene (5 bases). The V and J ends lost 4 bases and 1 base respectively, with 10 bases between them. The CDR3 runs to 14 residues. The V gene's germline CDR1 is SGHNT and CDR2 YENEEA. The CDR3 region is CASSSGLSQETQYF. DNA of the CDR3: TGTGCCAGCAGCTCGGGGTTGTCCCAAGAGACCCAGTACTTC.

This chain connects TRBV4-2 to TRBJ1-2; no clear D gene. Per germline, CDR1 LGHNA and CDR2 YNFKEQ. V was clipped by 0 bases and J by 4 bases, with 24 bases between them. The CDR3 has 19 amino acids. CDR3 in DNA: TGTGCCAGCAGCCAAGATCGTCACCTTACATTTGGTACCCTCTATGGCTACACCTTC. As protein: CASSQDRHLTFGTLYGYTF.

The V call is TRBV27, the J call TRBJ1-3; D ambiguous. V lost 5 bases to trimming and J lost 2 bases, with 10 bases between them. CDR1 and CDR2 from the germline V gene are MNHEY and SMNVEV (reference sequence). The CDR3 runs 14 residues. The CDR3 protein is CASSTDGAGNTIYF. DNA of the CDR3: TGTGCCAGCAGTACGGACGGGGCTGGAAACACCATATATTTT.

This clone was found a few times. The chain uses TRBV2 and TRBJ2-5; D is undetermined. The germline V gene has CDR1 SNHLY and CDR2 FYNNEI. The CDR3 sequence is 14 residues long. V lost 2 bases and J 3 bases, leaving 10 bases between the germline ends. The chain's CDR3 is CASSEMGSKETQYF. The CDR3 DNA is TGTGCCAGCAGTGAAATGGGCTCCAAAGAGACCCAGTACTTC.

The V gene is TRBV5-1, the J gene TRBJ2-7; TRBD2 matches at 13 bases. The V and J ends lost 5 bases and 2 bases, in that order; junction bases with no gene match: 4. The CDR3 has 15 amino acids. Germline CDR1 SGHRS, CDR2 YFSETQ. CDR3 protein: CASSTGTSGAYEQYF. CDR3 in DNA: TGCGCCAGCAGTACCGGGACTAGCGGGGCCTACGAGCAGTACTTC. The full variable domain, rest sourced from reference TRBV5-1 and TRBJ2-7, is KAGVTQTPRYLIKTRGQQVTLSCSPISGHRSVSWYQQTPGQGLQFLFEYFSETQRNKGNFPGRFSGRQFSNSRSEMNVSTLELGDSALYLCASSTGTSGAYEQYFGPGTRLTVT.

V is TRBV27 and J is TRBJ2-7; 9 bases map to TRBD2. The V and J ends lost 7 bases and 3 bases, in that order; junction bases with no gene match: 10. CDR1 and CDR2 from the germline V gene are MNHEY and SMNVEV (reference sequence). The CDR3 loop spans 15 amino acids. The CDR3 DNA follows: TGTGCCAGCAAGTTGGGGATAGCGGGAGTCTACGAGCAGTACTTC. Its protein product is CASKLGIAGVYEQYF.

V gene TRBV5-1 combines with J gene TRBJ2-7; TRBD1 matches 8 bases. CDR3 length: 13 amino acids. CDR1 and CDR2 from the germline V gene are SGHRS and YFSETQ. The junction had 3 bases not matched to a gene; V was cut back by 4 bases and J by 3 bases. The CDR3 loop is CASSGTGSYEQYF. The CDR3 DNA follows: TGCGCCAGCAGCGGGACAGGCAGCTACGAGCAGTACTTC.

This clone is a singleton in its sample. The rearrangement joins TRBV7-9 to TRBJ2-1; maybe TRBD2 (6 bases). CDR1 SEHNR and CDR2 FQNEAQ come from the germline V gene (reference sequence). The V gene lost 5 bases and the J gene lost 0 bases, with 11 bases spanning the gap. CDR3 length equals 15 residues. For the CDR3, the DNA is TGTGCCAGCAGCCGTAGCGGATTCTCCTACAATGAGCAGTTCTTC. Its translation: CASSRSGFSYNEQFF.

The genes are TRBV5-4 and TRBJ2-3; 8 bases fit TRBD2. After removal of 2 bases from V and 0 bases from J, the junction contained 5 bases not matched to a gene. Germline lookup yields CDR1 SGHNT and CDR2 YYREEE (reference sequence). The CDR3 runs to 16 residues. The CDR3 DNA reads as TGTGCCAGCAGCTTAGGAGTAGCGGGGAGCACAGATACGCAGTATTTT. Its protein is CASSLGVAGSTDTQYF.

J is TRBJ2-7 and V is TRBV7-3; TRBD1 matches 10 bases. The ends lost 5 bases at V and 6 bases at J; junction bases unmatched: 13. Germline CDR1 is SGHTA and CDR2 is FQGTGA. The CDR3 covers 16 residues. CDR3 DNA sequence: TGTGCCAGCAGCACCGGACCCCGGGACAGGGGCTCCGAGCAGTACTTC. Translated, it gives CASSTGPRDRGSEQYF.

This clone was detected a few times. This chain connects TRBV5-1 to TRBJ1-5, with TRBD1 matching 8 bases. V trimming: 4 bases; J trimming: 3 bases; junction bases outside the gene matches: 6. CDR1 and CDR2 (germline): SGHRS, YFSETQ. The CDR3 is made up of 15 amino acids. CDR3 sequence reads: CASSEQGANNQPQHF. In DNA, the CDR3 is TGCGCCAGCAGCGAGCAGGGGGCTAACAATCAGCCCCAGCATTTT.